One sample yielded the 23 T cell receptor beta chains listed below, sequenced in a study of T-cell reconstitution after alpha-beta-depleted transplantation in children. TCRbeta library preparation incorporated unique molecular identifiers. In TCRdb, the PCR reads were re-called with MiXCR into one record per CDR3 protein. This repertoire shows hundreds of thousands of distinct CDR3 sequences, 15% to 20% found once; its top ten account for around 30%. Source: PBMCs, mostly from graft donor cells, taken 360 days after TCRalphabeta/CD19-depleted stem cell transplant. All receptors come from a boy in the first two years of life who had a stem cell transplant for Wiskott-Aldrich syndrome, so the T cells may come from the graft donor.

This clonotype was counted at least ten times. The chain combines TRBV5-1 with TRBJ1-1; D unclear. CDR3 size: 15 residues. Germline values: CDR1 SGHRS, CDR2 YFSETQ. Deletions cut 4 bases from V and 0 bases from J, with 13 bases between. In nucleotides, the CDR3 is TGCGCCAGCAGCCCCCTTACAGAGATGAACACTGAAGCTTTCTTT. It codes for CASSPLTEMNTEAFF.

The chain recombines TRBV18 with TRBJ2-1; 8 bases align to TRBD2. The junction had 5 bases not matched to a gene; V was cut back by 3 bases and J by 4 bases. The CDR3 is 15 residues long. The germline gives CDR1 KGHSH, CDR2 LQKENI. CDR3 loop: CASSPPGGVYNEQFF. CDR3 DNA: TGTGCCAGCTCACCGCCGGGAGGGGTTTACAATGAGCAGTTCTTC.

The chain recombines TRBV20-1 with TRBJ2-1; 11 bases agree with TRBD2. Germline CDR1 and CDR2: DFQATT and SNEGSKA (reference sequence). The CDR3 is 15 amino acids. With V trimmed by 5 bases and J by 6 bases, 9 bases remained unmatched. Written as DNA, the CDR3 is TGCAGTGCTGTTAGCGGGAGGGGATGGGCCAATGAGCAGTTCTTC. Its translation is CSAVSGRGWANEQFF.

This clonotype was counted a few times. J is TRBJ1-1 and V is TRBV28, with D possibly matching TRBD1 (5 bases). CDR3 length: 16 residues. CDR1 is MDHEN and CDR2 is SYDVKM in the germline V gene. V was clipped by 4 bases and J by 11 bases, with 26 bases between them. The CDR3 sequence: CASSSYPGTAPSLAFF. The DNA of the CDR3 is TGTGCCAGCAGTTCCTACCCCGGGACGGCTCCATCTTTGGCTTTCTTT.

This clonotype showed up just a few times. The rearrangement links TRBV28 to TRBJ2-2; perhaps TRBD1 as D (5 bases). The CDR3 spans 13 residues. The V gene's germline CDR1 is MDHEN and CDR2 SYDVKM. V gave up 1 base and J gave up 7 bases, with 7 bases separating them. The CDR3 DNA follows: TGTGCCAGCAGTTTATATAGGGGCGGGGAGCTGTTTTTT. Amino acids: CASSLYRGGELFF.

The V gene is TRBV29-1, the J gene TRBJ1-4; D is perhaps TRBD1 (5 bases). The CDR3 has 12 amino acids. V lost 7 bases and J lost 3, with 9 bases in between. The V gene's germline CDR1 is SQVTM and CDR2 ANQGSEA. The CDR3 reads CSAKTANEKLFF. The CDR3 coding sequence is TGCAGCGCCAAGACAGCTAATGAAAAACTGTTTTTT.

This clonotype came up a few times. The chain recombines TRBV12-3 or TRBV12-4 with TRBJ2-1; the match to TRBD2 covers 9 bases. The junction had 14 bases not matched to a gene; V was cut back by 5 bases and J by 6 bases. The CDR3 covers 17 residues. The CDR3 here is CASSTTPLSGRTNEQFF. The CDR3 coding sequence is TGTGCCAGCAGTACCACACCACTTAGCGGGAGAACCAATGAGCAGTTCTTC.

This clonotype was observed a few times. The CDR3 here is CASGHHRGHEQYF. The CDR3 DNA is TGTGCTAGTGGACACCACAGGGGACACGAGCAGTACTTC. The chain couples TRBV12-5 to TRBJ2-7; 7 positions agree with TRBD1. Germline V lookup: CDR1 LGHNT, CDR2 FRNRAP. The CDR3 covers 13 residues. V was pared by 6 bases and J by 5 bases, with 7 bases of the junction left unmatched.

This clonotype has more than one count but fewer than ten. CDR3 coding DNA: TGTGCCAGCACCCTCTTAACGGGACTAGCATACAATGAGCAGTTCTTC. Translating it yields CASTLLTGLAYNEQFF. The rearrangement links TRBV12-3 or TRBV12-4 to TRBJ2-1; 9 bases fit TRBD2. The CDR3 is made up of 16 amino acids. Unmatched junction bases numbered 11, after V lost 7 bases and J lost 4 bases.

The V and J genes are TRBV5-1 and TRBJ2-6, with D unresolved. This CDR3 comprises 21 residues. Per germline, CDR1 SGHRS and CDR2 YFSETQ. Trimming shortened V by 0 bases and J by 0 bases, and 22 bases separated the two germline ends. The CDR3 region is CASSLALGISYWSSGANVLTF. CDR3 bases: TGCGCCAGCAGCTTGGCACTTGGAATCTCTTACTGGAGCTCTGGGGCCAACGTCCTGACTTTC.

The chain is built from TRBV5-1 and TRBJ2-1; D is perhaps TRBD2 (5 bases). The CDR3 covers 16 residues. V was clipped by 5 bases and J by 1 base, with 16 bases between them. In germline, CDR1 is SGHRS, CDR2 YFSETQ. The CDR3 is CASSPRRDRSYNEQFF. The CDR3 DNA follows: TGCGCCAGCAGTCCCCGACGGGATCGGTCCTACAATGAGCAGTTCTTC.

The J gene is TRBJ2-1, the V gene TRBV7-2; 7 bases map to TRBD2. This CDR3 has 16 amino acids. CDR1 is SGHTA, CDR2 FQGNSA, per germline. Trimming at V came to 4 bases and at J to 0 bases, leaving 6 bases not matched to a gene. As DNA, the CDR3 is TGTGCCAGCAGCTCCCGAGCGGGGAGCTCCTACAATGAGCAGTTCTTC. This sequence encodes CASSSRAGSSYNEQFF.

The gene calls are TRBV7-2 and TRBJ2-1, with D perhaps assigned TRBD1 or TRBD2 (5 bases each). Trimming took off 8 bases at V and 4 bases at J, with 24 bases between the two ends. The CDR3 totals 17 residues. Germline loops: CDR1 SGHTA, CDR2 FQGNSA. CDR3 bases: TGTGCCAGCGTGCCTGCGGCGACGGGGCTGGGTTACAATGAGCAGTTCTTC. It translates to CASVPAATGLGYNEQFF.

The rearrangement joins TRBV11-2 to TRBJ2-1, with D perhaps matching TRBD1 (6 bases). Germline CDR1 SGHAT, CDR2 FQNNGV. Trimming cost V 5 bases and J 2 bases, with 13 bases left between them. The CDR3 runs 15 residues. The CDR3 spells CASSRTGFTYNEQFF. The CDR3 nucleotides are TGTGCCAGCAGCCGAACAGGGTTTACCTACAATGAGCAGTTCTTC.

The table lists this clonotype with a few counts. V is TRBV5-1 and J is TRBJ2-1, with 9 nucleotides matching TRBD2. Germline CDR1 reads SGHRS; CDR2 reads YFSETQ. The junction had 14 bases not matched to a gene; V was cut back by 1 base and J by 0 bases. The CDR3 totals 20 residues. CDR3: CASSLRRRTSVRSSYNEQFF. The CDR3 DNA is TGCGCCAGCAGCTTGCGCCGTCGGACTAGCGTAAGGTCCTCCTACAATGAGCAGTTCTTC.

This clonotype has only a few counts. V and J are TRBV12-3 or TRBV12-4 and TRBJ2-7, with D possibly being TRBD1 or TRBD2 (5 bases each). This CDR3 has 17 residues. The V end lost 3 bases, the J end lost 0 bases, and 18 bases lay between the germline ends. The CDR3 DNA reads TGTGCCAGCAGTTTGCGGGTAGGGACGAGGAGCTCCTACGAGCAGTACTTC. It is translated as CASSLRVGTRSSYEQYF.

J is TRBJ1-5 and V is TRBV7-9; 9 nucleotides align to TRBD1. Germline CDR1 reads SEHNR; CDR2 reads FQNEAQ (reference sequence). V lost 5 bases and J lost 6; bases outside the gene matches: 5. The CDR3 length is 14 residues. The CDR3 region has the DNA TGTGCCAGCAGCAGGACAGGGGTGGGTCAGCCCCAGCATTTT. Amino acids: CASSRTGVGQPQHF.

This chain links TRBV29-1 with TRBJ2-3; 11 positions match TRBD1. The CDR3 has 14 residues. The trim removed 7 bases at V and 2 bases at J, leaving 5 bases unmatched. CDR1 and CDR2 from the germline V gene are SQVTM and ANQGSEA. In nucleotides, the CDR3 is TGCAGCGCTGGGGACAGGGGGTCCACAGATACGCAGTATTTT. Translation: CSAGDRGSTDTQYF.

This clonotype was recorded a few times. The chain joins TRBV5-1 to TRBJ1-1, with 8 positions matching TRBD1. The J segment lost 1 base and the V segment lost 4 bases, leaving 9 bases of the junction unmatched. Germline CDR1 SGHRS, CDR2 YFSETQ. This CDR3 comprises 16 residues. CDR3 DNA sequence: TGCGCCAGCAGCCAAAGACCCGGGACAGGGAACACTGAAGCTTTCTTT. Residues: CASSQRPGTGNTEAFF.

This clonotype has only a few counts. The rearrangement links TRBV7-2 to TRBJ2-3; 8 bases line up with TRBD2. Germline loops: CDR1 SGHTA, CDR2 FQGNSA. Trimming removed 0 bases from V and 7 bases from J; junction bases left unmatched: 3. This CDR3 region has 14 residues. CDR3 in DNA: TGTGCCAGCAGCTTAGCGGGACTAGGGAATACGCAGTATTTT. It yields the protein CASSLAGLGNTQYF.

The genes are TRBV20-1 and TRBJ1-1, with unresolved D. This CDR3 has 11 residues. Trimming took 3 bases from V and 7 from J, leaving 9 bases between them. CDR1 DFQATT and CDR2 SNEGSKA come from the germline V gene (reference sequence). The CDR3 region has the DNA TGCAGTGCTAGGAGTCAGCGTGAAGCTTTCTTT. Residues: CSARSQREAFF.

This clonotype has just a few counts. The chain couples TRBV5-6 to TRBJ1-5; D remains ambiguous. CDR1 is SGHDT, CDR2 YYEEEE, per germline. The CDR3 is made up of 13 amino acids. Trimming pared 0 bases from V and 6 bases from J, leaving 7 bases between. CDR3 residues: CASSLGMGQPQHF. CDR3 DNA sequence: TGTGCCAGCAGCTTGGGCATGGGTCAGCCCCAGCATTTT.

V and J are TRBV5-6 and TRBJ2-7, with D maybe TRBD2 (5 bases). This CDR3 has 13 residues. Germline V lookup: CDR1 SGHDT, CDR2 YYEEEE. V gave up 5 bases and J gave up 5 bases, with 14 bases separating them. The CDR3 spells CASRRASYNEQYF. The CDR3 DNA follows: TGTGCCAGCAGGAGGGCTAGCTACAACGAGCAGTACTTC.